This TCR beta chain was recorded in a study of blood T cell repertoires in COVID-19. Generated by immunoSEQ multiplex PCR, the TCRdb table keeps only in-frame clones and is missing some. The sample lists under 500,000 clones, approximately 92% occurring once. This study enrolled people aged 18 to 89 from about two dozen US geographic areas. Cohort allocation depended upon clinical history that participants reported. Sequenced material: PBMCs or T cells enriched from blood (not recorded which). The receptor's source is a man aged 25 to 40 who had recovered from COVID-19.

The CDR3 DNA sequence: TGTGCCAGTAGAATTCCGGGACAGAGTAACTATGGCTACACCTTC. Translation: CASRIPGQSNYGYTF. The chain links TRBV19 to TRBJ1-2; TRBD1 agrees at 7 bases. Looked up from germline, CDR1 is LNHDA and CDR2 is SQIVND (reference sequence). The CDR3 has 15 residues. J gave up 1 base and V 6 bases, and 8 bases lay outside the gene matches.